The rows below give T cell receptor beta chains drawn from one sample of a study of vaccination and CD4 T cells after COVID-19. TCRdb re-derived calls from the PCR reads in MiXCR, one entry per CDR3 protein. This sample carries just under 20,000 distinct CDR3 sequences, roughly 44% of them seen once, and the ten largest clones take about 14%. These TCRs are of unknown antigen specificity. Sequencing was carried out using cultured CD4+ T cells from blood. The receptor set was obtained from a human donor with COVID-19. CDR3s include the opening cysteine and the closing phenylalanine or tryptophan. The D gene is left open where the match is weak. Only some rows state a clone size, as once, few, many or a class for expanded clones.

abundance: NA
v_gene: TRBV19
len: 15
d_gene: TRBD1
j_gene: TRBJ2-7
CDR3nt: TGTGCCAGTAGTATGTCAGGGGGATTCTCCTACGAGCAGTACTTC
CDR3aa: CASSMSGGFSYEQYF

abundance: once
v_gene: TRBV28
len: 14
d_gene: TRBD1
j_gene: TRBJ2-4
CDR3nt: TGTGCCAGCAGTCCCGGACAGGGGTACAACATTCAGTACTTC
CDR3aa: CASSPGQGYNIQYF

abundance: NA
v_gene: TRBV6-2/TRBV6-3
len: 18
d_gene: NA
j_gene: TRBJ1-1
CDR3nt: TGTGCCAGCAGTTACTCATGGACAGAATACTCCAGGAACACTGAAGCTTTCTTT
CDR3aa: CASSYSWTEYSRNTEAFF

abundance: NA
v_gene: TRBV18
len: 14
d_gene: NA
j_gene: TRBJ1-5
CDR3nt: TGTGCCAGCATGAATCCTGTCCTAAATCAGCCCCAGCATTTT
CDR3aa: CASMNPVLNQPQHF

abundance: NA
v_gene: TRBV7-6
len: 13
d_gene: NA
j_gene: TRBJ1-3
CDR3nt: TGTGCCAGCAGCTTAGACTCTGGAAACACCATATATTTT
CDR3aa: CASSLDSGNTIYF

abundance: NA
v_gene: TRBV10-1
len: 16
d_gene: NA
j_gene: TRBJ2-5
CDR3nt: TGCGCCAGCAGTGAGTGTGGACTACGTTACCAAGAGACCCAGTACTTC
CDR3aa: CASSECGLRYQETQYF

abundance: NA
v_gene: TRBV6-1
len: 13
d_gene: NA
j_gene: TRBJ2-5
CDR3nt: TGTGCCAGCAGTACAGGGTTTGGGGAGGCCCAGTACTTC
CDR3aa: CASSTGFGEAQYF

abundance: NA
v_gene: TRBV19
len: 17
d_gene: NA
j_gene: TRBJ1-5
CDR3nt: TGTGCCAGTAGTATCGATTTCTGGGACACTATTAATCAGCCCCAGCGTTTT
CDR3aa: CASSIDFWDTINQPQRF

abundance: NA
v_gene: TRBV7-6
len: 14
d_gene: NA
j_gene: TRBJ2-2
CDR3nt: TGTGCCAGCACCGATCAGGGAAGCGCCGGGGAGCTGTTTTTT
CDR3aa: CASTDQGSAGELFF

abundance: NA
v_gene: TRBV11-1
len: 16
d_gene: NA
j_gene: TRBJ2-3
CDR3nt: TGTGCCAGCAGCTTAGGGAGGGGGGGCCTTGCAGATACGCAGTATTTT
CDR3aa: CASSLGRGGLADTQYF

abundance: few
v_gene: TRBV30
len: 12
d_gene: NA
j_gene: TRBJ1-3
CDR3nt: TGTGCCTGGAGTAACTCTGGAAACACCATATATTTT
CDR3aa: CAWSNSGNTIYF

abundance: NA
v_gene: TRBV6-2/TRBV6-3
len: 16
d_gene: NA
j_gene: TRBJ1-1
CDR3nt: TGTGCCAGCAGCCCACGGACTTTAGTCGATCCCCCTGAAGCTTTCTTT
CDR3aa: CASSPRTLVDPPEAFF

abundance: NA
v_gene: TRBV6-5
len: 17
d_gene: TRBD2
j_gene: TRBJ2-7
CDR3nt: TGTGCCAGCAGTTACTCGTTCCGGCTAGCGGGGATCTACGAGCAGTACTTC
CDR3aa: CASSYSFRLAGIYEQYF

abundance: NA
v_gene: TRBV30
len: 11
d_gene: NA
j_gene: TRBJ2-1
CDR3nt: TGTGCCTGTCGAGAGCGGTATGAGCAGTTCTTC
CDR3aa: CACRERYEQFF

abundance: few
v_gene: TRBV12-3/TRBV12-4
len: 15
d_gene: TRBD1
j_gene: TRBJ1-1
CDR3nt: TGTGCCAGCAGTCTGGGACAGGGCATGAACACTGAAGCTTTCTTT
CDR3aa: CASSLGQGMNTEAFF

abundance: NA
v_gene: TRBV6-2/TRBV6-3
len: 13
d_gene: TRBD2
j_gene: TRBJ2-1
CDR3nt: TGTGCCAGCATTCCGGGGGGGCTCAATGAGCAGTTCTTC
CDR3aa: CASIPGGLNEQFF

abundance: few
v_gene: TRBV20-1
len: 16
d_gene: NA
j_gene: TRBJ2-3
CDR3nt: TGCAGTGGGATCCCGGGAGAGAGGTTGGGTACAGATACGCAGTATTTT
CDR3aa: CSGIPGERLGTDTQYF

abundance: few
v_gene: TRBV6-1
len: 15
d_gene: NA
j_gene: TRBJ1-2
CDR3nt: TGTGCCAGCAGTGAAGGAGCCCAGGGCCACTATGGCTACACCTTC
CDR3aa: CASSEGAQGHYGYTF

abundance: few
v_gene: TRBV2
len: 15
d_gene: NA
j_gene: TRBJ2-7
CDR3nt: TGTGCCAGCAGGGCAGGGCACGGCCTGTCCTACGAGCAGTACTTC
CDR3aa: CASRAGHGLSYEQYF

abundance: NA
v_gene: TRBV10-3
len: 14
d_gene: TRBD2
j_gene: TRBJ2-3
CDR3nt: TGTGCCATCACGGGACTAGGCACCACAGATACGCAGTATTTT
CDR3aa: CAITGLGTTDTQYF

abundance: NA
v_gene: TRBV29-1
len: 12
d_gene: NA
j_gene: TRBJ1-2
CDR3nt: TGCAGCGCCGGTGGACAGCCCTATGGCTACACCTTC
CDR3aa: CSAGGQPYGYTF

abundance: NA
v_gene: TRBV20-1
len: 17
d_gene: NA
j_gene: TRBJ2-1
CDR3nt: TGCAGTGCTGGGAGCAAGGACAGCGCGACTACCTACAATGAGCAGTTCTTC
CDR3aa: CSAGSKDSATTYNEQFF

abundance: NA
v_gene: TRBV5-1
len: 13
d_gene: NA
j_gene: TRBJ2-2
CDR3nt: TGCGCCAGCAGTCCTACAGAGACCGGGGAGCTGTTTTTT
CDR3aa: CASSPTETGELFF

abundance: NA
v_gene: TRBV24-1
len: 15
d_gene: TRBD2
j_gene: TRBJ2-7
CDR3nt: TGTGCCACCAGTGATGGAGCGGGGCCGGACTACGAGCAGTACTTC
CDR3aa: CATSDGAGPDYEQYF

abundance: few
v_gene: TRBV14
len: 16
d_gene: NA
j_gene: TRBJ1-6
CDR3nt: TGTGCCAGCAGCCGAGCAGGGGCCTCCTATAATTCACCCCTCCACTTT
CDR3aa: CASSRAGASYNSPLHF

abundance: NA
v_gene: TRBV5-4
len: 13
d_gene: NA
j_gene: TRBJ1-2
CDR3nt: TGTGCCAGCAGCTTTAGCAGGGACTATGGCTACACCTTC
CDR3aa: CASSFSRDYGYTF

abundance: NA
v_gene: TRBV27
len: 16
d_gene: TRBD1
j_gene: TRBJ1-4
CDR3nt: TGTGCCAGCAGTACAAGCCGGGACAGGGGGCCGGTGGAACTGTTTTTT
CDR3aa: CASSTSRDRGPVELFF

abundance: NA
v_gene: TRBV7-8
len: 17
d_gene: TRBD2
j_gene: TRBJ2-3
CDR3nt: TGTGCCAGCAGCTTAGCGGGGCGAGCGGGGGGGACAGATACGCAGTATTTT
CDR3aa: CASSLAGRAGGTDTQYF

abundance: NA
v_gene: TRBV7-9
len: 15
d_gene: NA
j_gene: TRBJ1-5
CDR3nt: TGTGCCAGCAGCCCTCCGGGTAGTACAAATCAGCCCCAGCATTTT
CDR3aa: CASSPPGSTNQPQHF

abundance: NA
v_gene: TRBV24-1
len: 15
d_gene: NA
j_gene: TRBJ2-7
CDR3nt: TGTGCCACCAGTGGACCCGGGACACGATCCTACGAGCAGTACTTC
CDR3aa: CATSGPGTRSYEQYF

abundance: NA
v_gene: TRBV19
len: 14
d_gene: NA
j_gene: TRBJ2-1
CDR3nt: TGTGCCAGTAGTATTCGGGTCAGGCCCAATGAGCAGTTCTTC
CDR3aa: CASSIRVRPNEQFF

abundance: few
v_gene: TRBV15
len: 15
d_gene: NA
j_gene: TRBJ2-1
CDR3nt: TGTGCCACCAGAACTCGCGGAGCAGGGGCTGGTGAGCAGTTCTTC
CDR3aa: CATRTRGAGAGEQFF

abundance: few
v_gene: TRBV6-2/TRBV6-3
len: 15
d_gene: TRBD2
j_gene: TRBJ2-5
CDR3nt: TGTGCCAGCAGTTACGGACTAGCGGGGGGCGGGACCCAGTACTTC
CDR3aa: CASSYGLAGGGTQYF

abundance: few
v_gene: TRBV21-1
len: 15
d_gene: NA
j_gene: TRBJ2-2
CDR3nt: TGTGCCAGCAGCAACCGGGACAGGGGCACCGGGGAGCTGTTTTTT
CDR3aa: CASSNRDRGTGELFF

abundance: NA
v_gene: TRBV2
len: 15
d_gene: NA
j_gene: TRBJ1-3
CDR3nt: TGTGCCAGCAGTGCGAAGGGGGGCTCTGGAAACACCATATATTTT
CDR3aa: CASSAKGGSGNTIYF

abundance: NA
v_gene: TRBV4-3
len: 14
d_gene: TRBD1
j_gene: TRBJ1-4
CDR3nt: TGCGCCAGCAGCCAAGGGGACAGGGGAGAAAAACTGTTTTTT
CDR3aa: CASSQGDRGEKLFF

abundance: NA
v_gene: TRBV6-2/TRBV6-3
len: 14
d_gene: NA
j_gene: TRBJ2-1
CDR3nt: TGTGCCAGCAGTCCCAGATGGCTCGGGGATGAGCAGTTCTTC
CDR3aa: CASSPRWLGDEQFF

abundance: NA
v_gene: TRBV18
len: 13
d_gene: TRBD1
j_gene: TRBJ2-1
CDR3nt: TGTGCCAGCTCAACAGGACAGGCGCAGGAGCAGTTCTTC
CDR3aa: CASSTGQAQEQFF

abundance: NA
v_gene: TRBV2
len: 14
d_gene: TRBD1
j_gene: TRBJ1-2
CDR3nt: TGTGCCAGCAGTGAAGGACAGGGTGGCTATGGCTACACCTTC
CDR3aa: CASSEGQGGYGYTF

abundance: NA
v_gene: TRBV15
len: 15
d_gene: NA
j_gene: TRBJ2-3
CDR3nt: TGTGCCACCAGCGGACAAGACAGGTGGGCAGATACGCAGTATTTT
CDR3aa: CATSGQDRWADTQYF

abundance: NA
v_gene: TRBV14
len: 15
d_gene: NA
j_gene: TRBJ1-2
CDR3nt: TGTGCCAGCAGCCTGGCCCAAGCAGGGAAGAGGGGCTACACCTTC
CDR3aa: CASSLAQAGKRGYTF

abundance: NA
v_gene: TRBV10-1
len: 12
d_gene: NA
j_gene: TRBJ2-7
CDR3nt: TGCGCCAGCAGTGAGGGCAGCTACGAGCAGTACTTC
CDR3aa: CASSEGSYEQYF

abundance: NA
v_gene: TRBV11-2
len: 13
d_gene: NA
j_gene: TRBJ2-1
CDR3nt: TGTGCCAGTGGTCGGGGGAAAAGCAATGAGCAGTTCTTC
CDR3aa: CASGRGKSNEQFF

abundance: NA
v_gene: TRBV12-3/TRBV12-4
len: 15
d_gene: NA
j_gene: TRBJ2-1
CDR3nt: TGTGCCAGCAGTTTAGGCAGGGCGCCGGACAATGAGCAGTTCTTC
CDR3aa: CASSLGRAPDNEQFF

abundance: NA
v_gene: TRBV15
len: 13
d_gene: NA
j_gene: TRBJ1-2
CDR3nt: TGTGCCACCAGAGAGAGTGCTAACTATGGCTACACCTTC
CDR3aa: CATRESANYGYTF

abundance: few
v_gene: TRBV27
len: 17
d_gene: NA
j_gene: TRBJ1-2
CDR3nt: TGTGCCAGCAGTGCAGGACGGACGCATTTACCCACGGATGGCTACACCTTC
CDR3aa: CASSAGRTHLPTDGYTF

abundance: once
v_gene: TRBV6-5
len: 15
d_gene: NA
j_gene: TRBJ2-1
CDR3nt: TGTGCCAGCAGTTCGGGACACTCATCCTACAATGAGCAGTTCTTC
CDR3aa: CASSSGHSSYNEQFF

abundance: medium-sized
v_gene: TRBV6-5
len: 16
d_gene: NA
j_gene: TRBJ2-2
CDR3nt: TGTGCCAGCAGTTACTCGAGGCGTACGAACACCGGGGAGCTGTTTTTT
CDR3aa: CASSYSRRTNTGELFF

abundance: NA
v_gene: TRBV11-3
len: 15
d_gene: TRBD1
j_gene: TRBJ2-1
CDR3nt: TGTGCCAGCAGCCTACTTGTCCAGGGGGCTAATGAGCAGTTCTTC
CDR3aa: CASSLLVQGANEQFF

abundance: NA
v_gene: TRBV10-3
len: 12
d_gene: NA
j_gene: TRBJ1-5
CDR3nt: TGTGCCATCAGCAGCGGTAGACAGCCCCAGCATTTT
CDR3aa: CAISSGRQPQHF